This T cell receptor (beta chain) originates from a study of shared clonotypes between healthy human individuals. Regarding the study as a whole: The sole specimen, blood, was sampled, and tissue repertoires likely differ.

As concerns this clone: Its antigen is still unknown.

Trimming took off 3 bases at V and 5 bases at J, with 14 bases between the two ends. The CDR3 covers 14 residues. Germline V gene data show CDR1 as SGHTA and CDR2 as FQGNSA. Samples underwent the assay at deep level. It was across several immunoSEQ plates that each subset's genomic DNA was evenly split. TCRdb's copy holds only in-frame clones and misses some; the assay was immunoSEQ multiplex PCR. The repertoire has approximately 470,000 clones, approximately 84% of them found once; the top ten carry roughly an eighth. This receptor was taken from a woman between 35 and 50 years old in good health. Some clones in this sample may be carry-over from other donors' samples. The sequencing sample was made of PBMCs. The V and J genes are TRBV7-2 and TRBJ2-7; the D is unclear. In DNA, the CDR3 is TGTGCCAGCAGCTTTCTTCCAGAGACTGACGAGCAGTACTTC. Translated: CASSFLPETDEQYF.